This T cell receptor beta chain came from a study of regulatory T cells in long-lasting Graves disease. About the study: Patients met the persistent Graves' disease definition after over 5 years of antithyroid drugs with positive TSH receptor antibodies. Points from the study as a whole: Persistent Graves' patients showed a TCR diversity that was lower than that of newly diagnosed ones. Results may be inaccurate due to the small sample size. Favoring TRBV28, TRBJ1-2 and TRBJ2-5 was a feature seen in persistent disease.

This clonotype appeared a few times. Its target is not known. This sample's time point: persistent/refractory GD, antithyroid drugs over 5 years with positive TRAb. Generation of the TCR library employed RNA extracted from PBMCs. For TCR beta, libraries came from iRepertoire HTBI primers and Arm-PCR of CDR3 regions. TCRdb used MiXCR to reprocess the multiplex PCR reads, holding one entry per CDR3 protein. This sample has roughly 430,000 distinct CDR3 sequences, with 21% found just once. CDR3 size: 14 residues. V was trimmed by 1 base and J by 4 bases, leaving 11 bases between them. Germline V gene data show CDR1 as LNHNV and CDR2 as YYDKDF (reference sequence).

Here the sequenced sample was peripheral blood mononuclear cells (PBMCs), taken when the disease was refractory, from a patient treated with antithyroid drugs. The gene calls are TRBV15 and TRBJ2-7; TRBD1 might be the D (6 bases). The source of this sequence is a female donor with Graves disease. CDR3 in amino acids: CATSRGNRAYEQYF. DNA of the CDR3: TGTGCCACCAGCAGAGGGAACAGGGCGTACGAGCAGTACTTC.